This is a list of T cell receptor beta chains from one sample in a study of CD8+CD57+ T cells in acquired aplastic anemia. TCRdb recomputed calls from the reads with MiXCR, one row per CDR3 protein. The repertoire includes a few hundred thousand distinct CDR3 sequences, 61% of them detected once, and 25% to 30% sits in the top ten. The sample consisted of sorted CD4+, CD8+, or CD8+CD57+ T cells (not recorded which) from PBMCs. The receptor set was obtained from a human donor in good health. The conserved cysteine and the conserved F or W are not part of the CDR3 here.

length: 14
V: TRBV12-3/TRBV12-4
CDR3: ASSPNPGKSSYEQY

length: 12
V: TRBV29-1
CDR3: SVEASGQYTEAF

length: 13
V: TRBV7-2
CDR3: ASRPGQGWSYEQY

length: 10
V: TRBV6-1
CDR3: ASNQAWDGYT

length: 14
V: TRBV5-6
CDR3: ASSLYPQGAFQEQY

length: 9
V: TRBV7-2
CDR3: ASSWTGVLH

length: 10
V: TRBV24-1
CDR3: ATSKGNQPQH

length: 9
V: TRBV7-3
CDR3: ASGFVAEAF

length: 10
V: TRBV7-3
CDR3: ASSAQGYGYT

length: 13
V: TRBV25-1
CDR3: ASSAPTANTGELF